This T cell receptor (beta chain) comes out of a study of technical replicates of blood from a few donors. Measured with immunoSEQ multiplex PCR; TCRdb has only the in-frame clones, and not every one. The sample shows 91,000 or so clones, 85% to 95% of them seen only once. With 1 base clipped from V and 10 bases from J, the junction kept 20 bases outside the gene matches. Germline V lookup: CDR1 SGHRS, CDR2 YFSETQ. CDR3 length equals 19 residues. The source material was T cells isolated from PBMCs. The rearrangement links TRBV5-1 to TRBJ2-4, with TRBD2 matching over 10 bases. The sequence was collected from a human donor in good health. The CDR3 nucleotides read TGCGCCAGCAGCTTGACAGGGGCCGGTTCGGCTAGCGGGAGAATAATTCAGTACTTC. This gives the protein CASSLTGAGSASGRIIQYF.